This section outlines one TCR beta chain sequence together with its context. What it binds is unknown. This sample stems from a study of T cells in Graves' hyperthyroidism and ophthalmopathy. Regarding the study as a whole: Ophthalmopathy was model-predicted a median about 6 months pre-onset. The majority of expanded thyroid clonotypes above 0.001 also appeared in blood. The authors' 13 V-J model separated ophthalmopathy from stable hyperthyroidism.

It was RNA transcripts that yielded the amplified TCR beta CDR3 regions. The HTBI set primed first-round TCR CDR3 RT-PCR. TCRdb independently ran MiXCR on the multiplex PCR reads; one entry per CDR3 protein. The table has 300,000 to 400,000 distinct CDR3 sequences, roughly 18% seen once. The study excluded patients with uncontrolled infection, other autoimmune disease, pregnancy or lactation. V was clipped by 3 bases and J by 8 bases, with 13 bases between them. CDR3 length: 13 residues. The sequencing sample was made of blood. The TCR was taken from a woman in her forties or fifties with Graves' hyperthyroidism. The J gene is TRBJ1-2, the V gene TRBV12-3 or TRBV12-4; possibly TRBD1 for D (5 bases). CDR3 residues: CASSFRREGGYTF. CDR3 nucleotide sequence: TGTGCCAGCAGTTTTCGTAGGGAGGGGGGCTACACCTTC.